This T cell receptor (beta chain) was captured in a study of blood T cell repertoires in COVID-19. The germline gives CDR1 SNHLY, CDR2 FYNNEI. V was pared by 6 bases and J by 4 bases, with 11 bases between. The CDR3 totals 13 residues. This table comes from immunoSEQ multiplex PCR, and its TCRdb copy is limited to in-frame clones, with some not included. The repertoire holds under 200,000 clones, with approximately 80% as singletons. The chain recombines TRBV2 with TRBJ2-3, with D perhaps matching TRBD1 (5 bases). This clonotype was obtained from a man aged 60 to 75 with COVID-19, enrolled during active disease. The sample was peripheral blood. The CDR3 region has the DNA TGTGCCAGCAGCCCCACCAGGGCAGATACGCAGTATTTT. Translated, it gives CASSPTRADTQYF.